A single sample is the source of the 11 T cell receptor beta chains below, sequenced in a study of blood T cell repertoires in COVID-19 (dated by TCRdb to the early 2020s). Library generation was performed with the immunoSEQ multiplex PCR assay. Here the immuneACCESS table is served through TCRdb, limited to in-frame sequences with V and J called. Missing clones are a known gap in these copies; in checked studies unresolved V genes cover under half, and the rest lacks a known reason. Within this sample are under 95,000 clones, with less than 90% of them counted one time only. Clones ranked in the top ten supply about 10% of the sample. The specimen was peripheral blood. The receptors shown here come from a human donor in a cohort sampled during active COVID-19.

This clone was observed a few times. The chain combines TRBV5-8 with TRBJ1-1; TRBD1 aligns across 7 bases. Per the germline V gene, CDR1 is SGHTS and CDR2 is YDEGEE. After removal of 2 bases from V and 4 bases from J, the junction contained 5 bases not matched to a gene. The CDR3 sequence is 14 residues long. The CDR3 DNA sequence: TGTGCCAGCAGCTTTGACAGGGCCGGCACTGAAGCTTTCTTT. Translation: CASSFDRAGTEAFF.

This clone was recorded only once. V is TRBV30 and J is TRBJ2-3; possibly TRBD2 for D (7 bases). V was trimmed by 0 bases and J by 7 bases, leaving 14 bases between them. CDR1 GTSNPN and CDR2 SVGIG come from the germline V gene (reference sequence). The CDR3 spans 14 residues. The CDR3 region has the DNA TGTGCCTGGAGTGTACGGTGGGGGGGCAATACGCAGTATTTT. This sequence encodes CAWSVRWGGNTQYF.

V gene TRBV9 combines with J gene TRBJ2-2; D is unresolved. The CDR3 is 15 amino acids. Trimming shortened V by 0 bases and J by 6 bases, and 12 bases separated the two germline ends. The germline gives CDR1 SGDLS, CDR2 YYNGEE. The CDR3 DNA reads TGTGCCAGCAGCGTAGGTCCCTTAGTTGCCGGGGAGCTGTTTTTT. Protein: CASSVGPLVAGELFF.

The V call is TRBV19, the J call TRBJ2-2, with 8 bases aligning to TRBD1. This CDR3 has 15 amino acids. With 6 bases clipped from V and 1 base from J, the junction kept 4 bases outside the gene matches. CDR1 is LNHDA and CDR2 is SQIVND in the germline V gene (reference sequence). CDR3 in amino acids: CASSYTGGNTGELFF. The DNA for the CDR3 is TGTGCCAGTAGCTATACAGGGGGGAACACCGGGGAGCTGTTTTTT. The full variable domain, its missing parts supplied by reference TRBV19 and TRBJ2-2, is DGGITQSPKYLFRKEGQNVTLSCEQNLNHDAMYWYRQDPGQGLRLIYYSQIVNDFQKGDIAEGYSVSREKKESFPLTVTSAQKNPTAFYLCASSYTGGNTGELFFGEGSRLTVL.

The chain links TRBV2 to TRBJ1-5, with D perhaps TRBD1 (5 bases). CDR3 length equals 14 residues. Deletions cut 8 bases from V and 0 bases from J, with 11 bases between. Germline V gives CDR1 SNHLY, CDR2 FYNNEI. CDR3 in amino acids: CASVGQNSNQPQHF. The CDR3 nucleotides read TGTGCCAGCGTGGGGCAGAATAGCAATCAGCCCCAGCATTTT.

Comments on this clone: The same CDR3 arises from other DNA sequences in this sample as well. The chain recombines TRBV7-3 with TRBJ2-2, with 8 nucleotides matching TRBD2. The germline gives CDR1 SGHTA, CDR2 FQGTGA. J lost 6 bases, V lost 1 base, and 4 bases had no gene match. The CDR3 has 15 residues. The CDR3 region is CASSLSTGGPGELFF. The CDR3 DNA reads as TGTGCCAGCAGCTTAAGTACGGGGGGGCCCGGGGAGCTGTTTTTT.

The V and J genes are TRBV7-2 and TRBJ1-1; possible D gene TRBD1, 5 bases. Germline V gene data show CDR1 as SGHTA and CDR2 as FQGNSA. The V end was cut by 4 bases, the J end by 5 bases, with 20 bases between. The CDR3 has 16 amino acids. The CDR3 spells CASSSSWAQGMTEAFF. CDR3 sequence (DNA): TGTGCCAGCAGCTCCAGCTGGGCTCAGGGAATGACTGAAGCTTTCTTT.

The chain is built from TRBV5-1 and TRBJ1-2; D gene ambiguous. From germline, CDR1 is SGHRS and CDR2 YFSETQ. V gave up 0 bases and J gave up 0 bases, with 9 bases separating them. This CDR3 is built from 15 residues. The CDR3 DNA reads TGCGCCAGCAGCTTGGATTCGAGAGCTAACTATGGCTACACCTTC. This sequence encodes CASSLDSRANYGYTF.

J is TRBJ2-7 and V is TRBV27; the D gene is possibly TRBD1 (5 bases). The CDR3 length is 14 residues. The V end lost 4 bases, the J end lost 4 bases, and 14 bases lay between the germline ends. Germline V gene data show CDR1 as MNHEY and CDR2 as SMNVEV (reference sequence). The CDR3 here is CASSSRAGMYEQYF. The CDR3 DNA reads TGTGCCAGCAGTTCAAGAGCAGGGATGTACGAGCAGTACTTC.

CDR3 residues: CASSFTGQKQFF. In nucleotides, the CDR3 is TGCGCCAGCAGCTTTACAGGACAAAAGCAGTTCTTC. This chain connects TRBV5-1 to TRBJ2-1, with a possible D match to TRBD1 (5 bases). The CDR3 has 12 residues. Trimming removed 2 bases from V and 11 bases from J, with 11 bases in between. CDR1 is SGHRS and CDR2 is YFSETQ in the germline V gene.

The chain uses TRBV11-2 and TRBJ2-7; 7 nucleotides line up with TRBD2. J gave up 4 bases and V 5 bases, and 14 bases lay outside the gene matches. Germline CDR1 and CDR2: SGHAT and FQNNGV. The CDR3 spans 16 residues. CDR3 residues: CASSGNGLVLGYEQYF. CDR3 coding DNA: TGTGCCAGCAGCGGCAATGGACTAGTCCTGGGGTACGAGCAGTACTTC.